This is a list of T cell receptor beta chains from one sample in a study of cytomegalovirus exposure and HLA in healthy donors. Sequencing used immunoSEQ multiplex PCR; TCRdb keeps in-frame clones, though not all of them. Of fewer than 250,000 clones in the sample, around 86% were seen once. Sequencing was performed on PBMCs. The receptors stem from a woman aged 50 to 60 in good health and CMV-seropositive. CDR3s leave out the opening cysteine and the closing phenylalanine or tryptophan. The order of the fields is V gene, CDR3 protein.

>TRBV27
ASSLSREDTQY
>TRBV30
AWSVVRAELIPRAPLH
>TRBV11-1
ASRRGGGTEAF
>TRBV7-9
ASSPRANSYEQY
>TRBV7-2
ASSLNSPGTGSGYT
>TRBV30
AWSRDNTGEQY
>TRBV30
AWTSGGRPNTEAF
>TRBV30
ARDRSSGVGEQY
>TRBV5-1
APSGGGRYEQY
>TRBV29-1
SVEGGGRPSGNTIY
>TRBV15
ATSRVGTDEQY
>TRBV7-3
ASRTGGSNTEAF
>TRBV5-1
ASSLQGVATEAF
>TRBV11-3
ASSPHRGPRLMPGELF
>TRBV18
ASSPPGVNSGNTIY
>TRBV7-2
ASSPSGYSTDTQY
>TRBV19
ASSTQGNEQF
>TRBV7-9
ASSPWDRALMDTQY
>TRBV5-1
ASSLTGAGNYGYT
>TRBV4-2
ASSQEVGQGESYEQY
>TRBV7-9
ASSRMTGEDEQY
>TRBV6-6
ASSGRTVAEAF
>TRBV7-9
ASSYPGLNTEAF
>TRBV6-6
ASSYSAGAGTEAF
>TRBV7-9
ASSLTRPNTEAF
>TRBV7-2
ASSPISSGNTIY
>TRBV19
ASSMGLPSYEQY
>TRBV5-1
ASSSGQGVDEQY
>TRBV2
ASMRTGGSYEQY
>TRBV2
ASSESAGDNYGYT
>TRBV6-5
ASSRTSGGAPEQF
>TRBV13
ASSHPLGLAGTDTQY
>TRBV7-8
ASSTQANTEAF
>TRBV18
ASSPIKPTGKVIEAF
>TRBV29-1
SVHAGGGRWYGYT
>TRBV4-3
ASSQVGLAGDLTSTDTQY
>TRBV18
ASASLGGSYEQY
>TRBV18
ASSPLDRGERNTIY
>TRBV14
ASAQTRYEQY
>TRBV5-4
ASSLRQGGLNGYT
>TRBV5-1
ASSRDRSSGANVLT
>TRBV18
ASSPGQGAYGYT
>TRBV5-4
ASSLVVAGRYEQY
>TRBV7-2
ASSLKPGLNQPQH
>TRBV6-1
ASILGTGYEKLF
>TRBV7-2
ASSLGLDNNEQF
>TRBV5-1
ASSPDSKLDEQY
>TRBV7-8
ASSRTTGTNQPQH
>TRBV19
ASSIGREAGANVLT
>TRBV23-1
ASSQPDRNNSYEQY
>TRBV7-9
ASSLDARGNEQF
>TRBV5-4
ASSQGGDDTEAF
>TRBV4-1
ASSTSSRYEQY